Listed below are T cell receptor beta chains from one sample, sequenced in a study of blood T cell repertoires in COVID-19. Generated by immunoSEQ multiplex PCR, the TCRdb table keeps only in-frame clones and is missing some. The sample includes 110,000 or so clones, about 74% of them seen just once. The specimen was peripheral blood. These receptors all stem from a human donor in a cohort sampled during active COVID-19. CDR3s include the opening cysteine and the closing phenylalanine or tryptophan. Fields, in order: CDR3 length, D gene, V gene, J gene, clone size, CDR3 protein, CDR3 DNA. The D gene is left open where the match is weak. For some rows the clone size is stated as once, few or many, or as a class when expanded; others skip it.

length: 16
D: -
V: TRBV7-9
J: TRBJ2-6
size: -
CDR3: CASSLGGTKGANVLTF
DNA: TGTGCCAGCAGCTTAGGGGGCACTAAGGGGGCCAACGTCCTGACTTTC

length: 15
D: -
V: TRBV6-6
J: TRBJ2-7
size: -
CDR3: CASREGQLNPYEQYF
DNA: TGTGCCAGCAGGGAGGGACAGTTGAACCCCTACGAGCAGTACTTC

length: 15
D: -
V: TRBV5-1
J: TRBJ2-7
size: -
CDR3: CASSLASGGGSEQYF
DNA: TGCGCCAGCAGCTTGGCGTCAGGGGGAGGTAGCGAGCAGTACTTC

length: 16
D: TRBD2
V: TRBV28
J: TRBJ2-7
size: -
CDR3: CASSFDSTSGTYEQYF
DNA: TGTGCCAGCAGTTTTGATTCTACTAGCGGTACCTACGAGCAGTACTTC

length: 16
D: TRBD2
V: TRBV24-1
J: TRBJ2-7
size: few
CDR3: CATSDPLAGESYEQYF
DNA: TGTGCCACCAGTGACCCCCTAGCGGGGGAATCCTACGAGCAGTACTTC

length: 18
D: -
V: TRBV4-1
J: TRBJ2-7
size: -
CDR3: CASSQDGSILRGVFEQYF
DNA: TGCGCCAGCAGCCAAGATGGAAGTATACTACGAGGAGTATTTGAGCAGTACTTC

length: 13
D: -
V: TRBV2
J: TRBJ1-2
size: few
CDR3: CASSERGTPSNTF
DNA: TGTGCCAGCAGTGAACGAGGGACACCTAGTAACACCTTC

length: 13
D: -
V: TRBV30
J: TRBJ1-5
size: -
CDR3: CAWSGQFNQPQHF
DNA: TGTGCCTGGAGTGGACAGTTCAATCAGCCCCAGCATTTT

length: 16
D: TRBD1
V: TRBV5-5
J: TRBJ2-3
size: -
CDR3: CASSPVGTGGADTQYF
DNA: TGTGCCAGCAGCCCAGTCGGAACAGGGGGCGCAGATACGCAGTATTTT

length: 16
D: -
V: TRBV10-2
J: TRBJ1-1
size: -
CDR3: CASSELEGRGNTEAFF
DNA: TGCGCCAGCAGTGAGTTAGAAGGGAGGGGGAACACTGAAGCTTTCTTT

length: 14
D: -
V: TRBV19
J: TRBJ1-1
size: -
CDR3: CAAMGGYMNTEAFF
DNA: TGTGCCGCAATGGGGGGTTACATGAACACTGAAGCTTTCTTT

length: 16
D: TRBD2
V: TRBV6-6
J: TRBJ2-3
size: -
CDR3: CASSGPTSRGTDTQYF
DNA: TGTGCCAGCAGTGGTCCGACTAGCCGAGGCACAGATACGCAGTATTTT

length: 17
D: TRBD2
V: TRBV11-2
J: TRBJ2-7
size: -
CDR3: CASIDQSGLAGFYEQYF
DNA: TGTGCCAGCATCGATCAGTCGGGGCTAGCGGGGTTTTACGAGCAGTACTTC

length: 11
D: -
V: TRBV20-1
J: TRBJ1-2
size: -
CDR3: CSAHRDDGYTF
DNA: TGCAGTGCCCACAGGGACGATGGCTACACCTTC

length: 12
D: -
V: TRBV5-4
J: TRBJ2-7
size: -
CDR3: CASSLVGGEQYF
DNA: TGTGCCAGCAGCTTGGTGGGGGGCGAGCAGTACTTC

length: 14
D: -
V: TRBV28
J: TRBJ1-1
size: -
CDR3: CASRPGTLNTEAFF
DNA: TGTGCCAGCAGGCCCGGGACACTGAACACTGAAGCTTTCTTT

length: 14
D: -
V: TRBV6-1
J: TRBJ2-7
size: -
CDR3: CASSEALTPYEQYF
DNA: TGTGCCAGCAGTGAAGCCCTAACCCCCTACGAGCAGTACTTC

length: 16
D: -
V: TRBV5-1
J: TRBJ2-7
size: -
CDR3: CASSSVGALGGIEQYF
DNA: TGCGCCAGCAGCTCGGTGGGGGCGCTGGGTGGAATCGAGCAGTACTTC

length: 13
D: -
V: TRBV12-3/TRBV12-4
J: TRBJ1-1
size: -
CDR3: CASSLLGSTEAFF
DNA: TGTGCCAGCAGTTTACTGGGGAGCACTGAAGCTTTCTTT

length: 11
D: -
V: TRBV6-2/TRBV6-3
J: TRBJ1-2
size: once
CDR3: CASSYPNGYTF
DNA: TGTGCCAGCAGTTACCCCAATGGCTACACCTTC

length: 14
D: TRBD1
V: TRBV6-5
J: TRBJ2-7
size: -
CDR3: CASLDLRDSREQYF
DNA: TGTGCCAGCCTCGACCTCCGGGACAGCCGGGAGCAGTACTTC

length: 14
D: -
V: TRBV5-5
J: TRBJ1-1
size: few
CDR3: CASSRAEGGTEAFF
DNA: TGTGCCAGCAGCCGAGCCGAGGGAGGGACTGAAGCTTTCTTT

length: 15
D: -
V: TRBV19
J: TRBJ1-6
size: many
CDR3: CASSRRTVGNSPLHF
DNA: TGTGCCAGTAGTCGCCGGACAGTGGGGAATTCACCCCTCCACTTT

length: 15
D: TRBD2
V: TRBV28
J: TRBJ2-7
size: -
CDR3: CASRTLAGGTYEQYF
DNA: TGTGCCAGCAGAACCCTAGCGGGAGGCACCTACGAGCAGTACTTC

length: 15
D: TRBD1
V: TRBV7-9
J: TRBJ2-7
size: -
CDR3: CASSLGRDRGTEQYF
DNA: TGTGCCAGCAGCTTAGGAAGAGACAGGGGGACTGAGCAGTACTTC

length: 13
D: -
V: TRBV5-6
J: TRBJ1-2
size: -
CDR3: CASSYSLEDGYTF
DNA: TGTGCCAGCAGCTACAGTTTGGAAGATGGCTACACCTTC

length: 13
D: -
V: TRBV7-9
J: TRBJ2-3
size: -
CDR3: CASSLRQANTQYF
DNA: TGTGCCAGCAGCCTTCGGCAGGCGAATACGCAGTATTTT

length: 18
D: TRBD2
V: TRBV28
J: TRBJ2-5
size: -
CDR3: CASSLSGGAAFAGETQYF
DNA: TGTGCCAGCAGTTTATCGGGAGGTGCAGCGTTTGCAGGAGAGACCCAGTACTTC

length: 13
D: -
V: TRBV9
J: TRBJ2-7
size: -
CDR3: CASSVRDTYEQYF
DNA: TGTGCCAGCAGCGTCCGGGACACCTACGAGCAGTACTTC

length: 14
D: -
V: TRBV5-4
J: TRBJ1-6
size: -
CDR3: CASSLVGPNSPLHF
DNA: TGTGCCAGCAGCTTGGTGGGGCCAAATTCACCCCTCCACTTT

length: 17
D: TRBD1
V: TRBV28
J: TRBJ2-3
size: few
CDR3: CASSWDRAVISTDTQYF
DNA: TGTGCCAGCAGTTGGGACAGGGCCGTAATAAGCACAGATACGCAGTATTTT

length: 12
D: -
V: TRBV12-3/TRBV12-4
J: TRBJ2-7
size: few
CDR3: CASSSSVHEQYF
DNA: TGTGCCAGCAGTTCTAGCGTCCACGAGCAGTACTTC

length: 14
D: -
V: TRBV7-3
J: TRBJ2-7
size: few
CDR3: CASSLGGGGNEQYF
DNA: TGTGCCAGCAGCTTAGGGGGAGGAGGCAACGAGCAGTACTTC

length: 15
D: TRBD1
V: TRBV11-2
J: TRBJ2-7
size: -
CDR3: CASSLWQGVVDEQYF
DNA: TGTGCCAGCAGCTTATGGCAGGGGGTTGTCGACGAGCAGTACTTC

length: 16
D: TRBD1
V: TRBV30
J: TRBJ2-7
size: -
CDR3: CAWRDRGPNKTYEQYF
DNA: TGTGCCTGGAGGGACAGGGGACCCAACAAGACCTACGAGCAGTACTTC

length: 16
D: TRBD1
V: TRBV4-1
J: TRBJ1-4
size: once
CDR3: CASSPGQGSYNEKLFF
DNA: TGCGCCAGCAGCCCGGGACAGGGGTCTTATAATGAAAAACTGTTTTTT

length: 15
D: TRBD2
V: TRBV3-1/TRBV3-2
J: TRBJ2-7
size: -
CDR3: CASSQRGTTRREQYF
DNA: TGTGCCAGCAGCCAGCGAGGGACTACCCGCAGGGAGCAGTACTTC

length: 13
D: TRBD2
V: TRBV30
J: TRBJ2-7
size: once
CDR3: CAWSGGGSYEQYF
DNA: TGTGCCTGGAGTGGGGGGGGCTCCTACGAGCAGTACTTC

length: 15
D: TRBD2
V: TRBV28
J: TRBJ2-7
size: -
CDR3: CASSGGTSGAYEQYF
DNA: TGTGCCAGCAGTGGCGGGACTAGCGGGGCCTACGAGCAGTACTTC

length: 13
D: -
V: TRBV11-2
J: TRBJ1-5
size: -
CDR3: CASSSGSNQPQHF
DNA: TGTGCCAGCAGCTCGGGTAGCAATCAGCCCCAGCATTTT

length: 14
D: -
V: TRBV9
J: TRBJ2-5
size: few
CDR3: CASGRGSQGETQYF
DNA: TGTGCCAGCGGAAGGGGTTCCCAGGGAGAGACCCAGTACTTC

length: 15
D: TRBD2
V: TRBV9
J: TRBJ2-7
size: -
CDR3: CASSLGTSGLYEQYF
DNA: TGTGCCAGCAGCCTCGGGACTAGCGGGCTCTACGAGCAGTACTTC

length: 12
D: -
V: TRBV5-4
J: TRBJ2-7
size: -
CDR3: CASSPEGDEQYF
DNA: TGTGCCAGCAGCCCTGAAGGAGACGAGCAGTACTTC

length: 14
D: -
V: TRBV20-1
J: TRBJ2-7
size: -
CDR3: CSASSYGQGSEQYF
DNA: TGCAGTGCTAGTAGTTATGGGCAGGGGTCTGAGCAGTACTTC

length: 12
D: -
V: TRBV29-1
J: TRBJ2-1
size: few
CDR3: CSVGLAFDEQFF
DNA: TGCAGCGTTGGGCTAGCGTTTGATGAGCAGTTCTTC

length: 12
D: -
V: TRBV29-1
J: TRBJ2-7
size: -
CDR3: CSVRITGSEQYF
DNA: TGCAGCGTTCGAATAACCGGGTCCGAGCAGTACTTC

length: 13
D: -
V: TRBV6-2/TRBV6-3
J: TRBJ1-6
size: -
CDR3: CASSIELGQLLHF
DNA: TGTGCCAGCAGTATAGAGTTGGGACAACTCCTCCACTTT

length: 15
D: TRBD1
V: TRBV7-9
J: TRBJ2-5
size: -
CDR3: CASSSSQGMVETQYF
DNA: TGTGCCAGCAGCTCCTCACAGGGGATGGTAGAGACCCAGTACTTC

length: 15
D: TRBD1
V: TRBV11-1
J: TRBJ2-7
size: -
CDR3: CASSHPGGIGYEQYF
DNA: TGTGCCAGCAGCCATCCAGGGGGCATAGGCTACGAGCAGTACTTC

length: 16
D: -
V: TRBV3-1/TRBV3-2
J: TRBJ2-5
size: -
CDR3: CASSQSRGGRGGDQYF
DNA: TGTGCCAGCAGCCAGTCGCGGGGTGGGCGAGGTGGGGACCAGTACTTC

length: 16
D: TRBD2
V: TRBV11-2
J: TRBJ2-7
size: -
CDR3: CASSTPQTSGTYEQYF
DNA: TGTGCCAGCAGCACCCCTCAGACTAGCGGGACCTACGAGCAGTACTTC

length: 15
D: -
V: TRBV3-1/TRBV3-2
J: TRBJ1-1
size: -
CDR3: CASSQPTDLNTEAFF
DNA: TGTGCCAGCAGCCAACCGACAGATCTGAACACTGAAGCTTTCTTT